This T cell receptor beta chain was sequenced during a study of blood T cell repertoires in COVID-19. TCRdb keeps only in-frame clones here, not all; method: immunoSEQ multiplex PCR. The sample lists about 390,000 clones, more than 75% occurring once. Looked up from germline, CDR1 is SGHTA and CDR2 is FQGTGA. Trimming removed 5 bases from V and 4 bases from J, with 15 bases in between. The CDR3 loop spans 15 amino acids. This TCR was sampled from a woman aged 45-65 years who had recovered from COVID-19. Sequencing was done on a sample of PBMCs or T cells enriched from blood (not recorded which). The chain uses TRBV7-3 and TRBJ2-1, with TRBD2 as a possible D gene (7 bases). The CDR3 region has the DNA TGTGCCAGCAGCCCATCTGCGGGGGCATACAATGAGCAGTTCTTC. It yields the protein CASSPSAGAYNEQFF.